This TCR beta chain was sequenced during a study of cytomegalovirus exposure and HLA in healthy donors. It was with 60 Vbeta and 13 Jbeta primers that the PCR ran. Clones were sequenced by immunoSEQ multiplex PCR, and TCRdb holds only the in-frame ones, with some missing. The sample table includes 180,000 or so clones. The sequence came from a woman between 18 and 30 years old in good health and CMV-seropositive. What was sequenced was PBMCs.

The chain's CDR3 is CASSLEGVPPYEQYF. CDR3 nucleotide sequence: TGTGCCAGCAGCTTGGAAGGGGTCCCCCCCTACGAGCAGTACTTC. J is TRBJ2-7 and V is TRBV5-6, with a weak D call TRBD1 (5 bases). Germline V CDR1 and CDR2: SGHDT, YYEEEE. V lost 0 bases, J lost 2 bases, and 12 bases lay in between. This CDR3 is built from 15 residues.